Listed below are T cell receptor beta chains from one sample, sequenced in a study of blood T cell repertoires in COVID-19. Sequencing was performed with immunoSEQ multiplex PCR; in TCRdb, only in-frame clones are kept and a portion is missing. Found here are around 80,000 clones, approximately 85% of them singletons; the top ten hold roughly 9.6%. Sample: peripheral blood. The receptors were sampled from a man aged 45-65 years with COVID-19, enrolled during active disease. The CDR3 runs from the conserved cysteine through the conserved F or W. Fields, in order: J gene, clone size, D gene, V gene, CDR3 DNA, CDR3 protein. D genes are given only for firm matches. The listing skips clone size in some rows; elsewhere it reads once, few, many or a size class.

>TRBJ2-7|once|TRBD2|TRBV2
TGTGCCAGCAGTGAGCTAGCGGGAGGTTACGAGCAGTACTTC
CASSELAGGYEQYF
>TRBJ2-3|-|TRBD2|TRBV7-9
TGTGCCAGCACCCAGCGGGGACGCACAGATACGCAGTATTTT
CASTQRGRTDTQYF
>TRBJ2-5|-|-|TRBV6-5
TGTGCCAGCAGGCTGGGACACGGGAAGACCCAGTACTTC
CASRLGHGKTQYF
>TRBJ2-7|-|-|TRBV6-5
TGTGCCAGCAGTTACAGCGGCGGCAGCTCCTACGAGCAGTACTTC
CASSYSGGSSYEQYF
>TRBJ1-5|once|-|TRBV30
TGTGCCTGGAGTGGCCAGAAGAATCAGCCCCAGCATTTT
CAWSGQKNQPQHF
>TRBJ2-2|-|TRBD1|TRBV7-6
TGTGCCAGCAGCTTAAGGTGGACAGGGGAATTGAACGGGGAGCTGTTTTTT
CASSLRWTGELNGELFF
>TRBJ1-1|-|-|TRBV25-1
TGTGCCAGCAGTGAGGCCCGGGTCACTGAAGCTTTCTTT
CASSEARVTEAFF
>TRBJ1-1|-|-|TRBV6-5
TGTGCCAGCAGCGGTAACTCGCAAGCTTTCTTT
CASSGNSQAFF
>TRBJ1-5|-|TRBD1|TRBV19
TGTGCCAGTAGTACGGCAGGGGGGAATCAGCCCCAGCATTTT
CASSTAGGNQPQHF
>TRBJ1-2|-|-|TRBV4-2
TGTGCCAGCAGCCATGTTCCGGGGGGACTCAATGGCTACACCTTC
CASSHVPGGLNGYTF
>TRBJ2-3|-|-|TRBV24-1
TGTGCCACCGGCTTGGGGGCGTCAGATACGCAGTATTTT
CATGLGASDTQYF
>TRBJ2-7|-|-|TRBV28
TGTGCCAGCAGTGGGGCAGGGACCTACGAGCAGTACTTC
CASSGAGTYEQYF
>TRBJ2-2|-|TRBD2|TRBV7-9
TGTGCCAGCAGCGTTGAGGTACTAGCGGGAGACACCGGGGAGCTGTTTTTT
CASSVEVLAGDTGELFF
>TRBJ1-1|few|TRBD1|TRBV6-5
TGTGCCAGCGGATTGACAGGGAGGAGGACTGAAGCTTTCTTT
CASGLTGRRTEAFF
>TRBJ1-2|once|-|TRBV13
TGTGCCAGCAGCTTATTACCCGGAGACCATGGCTACACCTTC
CASSLLPGDHGYTF
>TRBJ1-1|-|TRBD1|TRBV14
TGTGCCAGCAGCCAAGATTTCCGCAGGGGGCGTCGGGACACTGAAGCTTTCTTT
CASSQDFRRGRRDTEAFF